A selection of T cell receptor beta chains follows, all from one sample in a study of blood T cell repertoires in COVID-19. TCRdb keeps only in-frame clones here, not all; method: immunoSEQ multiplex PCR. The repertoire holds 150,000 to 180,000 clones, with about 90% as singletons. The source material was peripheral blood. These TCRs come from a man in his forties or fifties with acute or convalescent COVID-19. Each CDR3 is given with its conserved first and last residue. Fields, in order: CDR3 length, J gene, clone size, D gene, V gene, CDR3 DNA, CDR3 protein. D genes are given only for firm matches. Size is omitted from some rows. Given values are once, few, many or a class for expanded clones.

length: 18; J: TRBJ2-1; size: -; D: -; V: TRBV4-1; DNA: TGCGCCAGCAGCCAAGAATCCGTCTGGCTAGAGGGTAGGAAGGAGCAGTTCTTC; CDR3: CASSQESVWLEGRKEQFF
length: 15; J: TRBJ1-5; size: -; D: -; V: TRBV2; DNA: TGTGCCAGCAGTGGACAGGTTTCGGGGGGGCAGCCCCAGCATTTT; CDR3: CASSGQVSGGQPQHF
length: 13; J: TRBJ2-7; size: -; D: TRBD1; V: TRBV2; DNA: TGTGCCAGCAGGGGGACAGGATTGTACGAGCAGTACTTC; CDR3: CASRGTGLYEQYF
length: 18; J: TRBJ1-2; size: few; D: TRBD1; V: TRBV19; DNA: TGTGCCAGTAGTCATGGGACAGGGGCCGCAAAAGCTAACTATGGCTACACCTTC; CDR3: CASSHGTGAAKANYGYTF
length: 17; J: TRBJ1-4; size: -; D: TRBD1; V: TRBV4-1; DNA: TGCGCCAGCAGCCAAGGTTGGGACAGTGCAACTAATGAAAAACTGTTTTTT; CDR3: CASSQGWDSATNEKLFF
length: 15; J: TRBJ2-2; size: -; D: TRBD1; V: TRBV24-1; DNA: TGTGCCACCAGTGCTACGGGACAGATAACCGGGGAGCTGTTTTTT; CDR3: CATSATGQITGELFF
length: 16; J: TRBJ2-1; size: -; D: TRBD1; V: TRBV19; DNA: TGTGCCAGTACCCTAACCGGGACAGGGTCGTACAATGAGCAGTTCTTC; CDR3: CASTLTGTGSYNEQFF
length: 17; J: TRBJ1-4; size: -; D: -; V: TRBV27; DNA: TGTGCCAGCAGTTTAATGGGAGTGAGACGAACTAATGAAAAACTGTTTTTT; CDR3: CASSLMGVRRTNEKLFF
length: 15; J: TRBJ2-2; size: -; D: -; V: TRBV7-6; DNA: TGTGCCAGCAGCTTAGAGACAGGGAACACCGGGGAGCTGTTTTTT; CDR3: CASSLETGNTGELFF
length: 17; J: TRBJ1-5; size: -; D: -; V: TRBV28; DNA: TGTGCCAGCAGTTTGGTGGGGGAGGGGGATGGCAATCAGCCCCAGCATTTT; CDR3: CASSLVGEGDGNQPQHF
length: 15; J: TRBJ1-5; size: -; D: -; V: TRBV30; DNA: TGTGCCTGGAGTGTTCGGGGGGTGAGCAATCAGCCCCAGCATTTT; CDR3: CAWSVRGVSNQPQHF
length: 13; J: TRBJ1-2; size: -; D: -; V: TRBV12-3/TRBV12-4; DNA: TGTGCCAGCAGTTTAGGGACAACCTATGGCTACACCTTC; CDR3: CASSLGTTYGYTF
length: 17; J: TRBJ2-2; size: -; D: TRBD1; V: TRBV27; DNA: TGTGCCAGCAGTCTAGAGTTCCGGGACAGGAGTACCGGGGAGCTGTTTTTT; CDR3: CASSLEFRDRSTGELFF
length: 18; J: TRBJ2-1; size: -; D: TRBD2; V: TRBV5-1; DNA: TGCGCCAGCAGCTTGCCCCCGACTAGCCCCACCCGGGGAGCCGAGCAGTTCTTC; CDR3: CASSLPPTSPTRGAEQFF
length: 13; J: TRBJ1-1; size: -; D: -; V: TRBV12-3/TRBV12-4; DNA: TGTGCCAGCAGTTTAGCGCAAGTCTCTAAAGCTTTCTTT; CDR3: CASSLAQVSKAFF
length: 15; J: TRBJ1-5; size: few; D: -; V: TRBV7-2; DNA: TGTGCCAGCAGCCTAACAGGGTCTTCAGGAGAGCCCCAGCATTTT; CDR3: CASSLTGSSGEPQHF
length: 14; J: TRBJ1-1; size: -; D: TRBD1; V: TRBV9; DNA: TGTGCCAGCAGCAAGGGACAGGGGAACACTGAAGCTTTCTTT; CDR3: CASSKGQGNTEAFF
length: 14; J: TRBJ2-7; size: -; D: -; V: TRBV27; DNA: TGTGCCAGCAGTCCAGGGGTCCAGCACTACGAGCAGTACTTC; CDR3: CASSPGVQHYEQYF
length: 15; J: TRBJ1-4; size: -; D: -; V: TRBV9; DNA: TGTGCCAGCAGCGCCCGACACACAACTAATGAAAAACTGTTTTTT; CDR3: CASSARHTTNEKLFF
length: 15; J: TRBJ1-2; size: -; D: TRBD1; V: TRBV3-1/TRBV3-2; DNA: TGTGCCAGCAGCCAATTGGACAGGGGGGGCTATGGCTACACCTTC; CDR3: CASSQLDRGGYGYTF
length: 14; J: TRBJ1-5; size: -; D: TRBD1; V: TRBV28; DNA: TGTGCCAGCAGTGAGGGACAGAAAAACCAGCCCCAGCATTTT; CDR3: CASSEGQKNQPQHF
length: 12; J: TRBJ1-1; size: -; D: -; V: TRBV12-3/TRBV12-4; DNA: TGTGCCAGCAGTCAGGGATACACTGAAGCTTTCTTT; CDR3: CASSQGYTEAFF
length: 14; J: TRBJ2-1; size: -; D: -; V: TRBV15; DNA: TGTGCCACCAGCAGGGCGGGCATCTACAATGAGCAGTTCTTC; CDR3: CATSRAGIYNEQFF
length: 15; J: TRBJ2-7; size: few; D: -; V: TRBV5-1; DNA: TGCGCCAGCAGCCCTGGACTATCCCTAACCTACGAGCAGTACTTC; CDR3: CASSPGLSLTYEQYF
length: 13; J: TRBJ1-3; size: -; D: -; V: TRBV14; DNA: TGTGCCAGCAGACAAACAGGGGGAAACACCATATATTTT; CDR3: CASRQTGGNTIYF
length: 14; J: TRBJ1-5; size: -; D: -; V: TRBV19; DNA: TGTGCCAGTAGTTCAACAGGGAGCGATCAGCCCCAGCATTTT; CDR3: CASSSTGSDQPQHF
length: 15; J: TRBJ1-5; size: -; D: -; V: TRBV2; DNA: TGTGCCAGCAGTCCGGACACATATAGCAATCAGCCCCAGCATTTT; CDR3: CASSPDTYSNQPQHF
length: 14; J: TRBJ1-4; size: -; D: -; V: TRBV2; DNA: TGTGCCAGCAGTGAAGATTGGGGCGATGAAAAACTGTTTTTT; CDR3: CASSEDWGDEKLFF